This TCR beta chain was captured by sequencing in a study of OX40 agonist ivuxolimab in advanced cancers. Study-level background: The patients received agonistic anti-OX40 (CD134) antibody ivuxolimab.

People who had autoimmune disease history or systemic immunosuppression were excluded. The timepoints at which blood was sampled were baseline, cycle 4 day 1, and cycle 7 day 1. With V trimmed by 4 bases and J by 5 bases, 9 bases remained unmatched. Germline V lookup: CDR1 SGHDN, CDR2 FVKESK. The CDR3 sequence is 15 residues long. Using immunoSEQ multiplex PCR, the repertoire was profiled, and TCRdb retains in-frame clones only, with some absent. This sample carries some 10,000 clones, approximately 87% of them seen once, and the ten largest clones take roughly 12%. This clonotype was obtained from an adult with an advanced solid tumor such as melanoma, head and neck, liver or kidney cancer. V is TRBV14 and J is TRBJ2-5; TRBD1 matches at 8 bases. Here the sequenced sample was CD4+ or CD8+ T cells sorted from blood, taken in a trial of the OX40 agonist ivuxolimab. CDR3 residues: CASSPFRGRRETQYF. Here the CDR3 DNA reads TGTGCCAGCAGCCCATTCAGGGGGCGCAGGGAGACCCAGTACTTC.